Following are 25 T cell receptor beta chains from one sample sequenced in a study of beta chain features in type 1 diabetes (dated by TCRdb to 2016 to 2019). Library preparation used the immunoSEQ multiplex PCR assay. The High Capacity cDNA Reverse Transcription Kit was used to reverse transcribe all of the isolated RNA, meaning that expressed TCRB transcripts were what got sequenced. Sourced from immuneACCESS, this table was stored by TCRdb with only in-frame sequences that have V and J called. A share of the clones is absent; for the studies checked, an unresolved V gene accounts for under half, and the remainder has no known explanation. The sample table holds 330,000 or so clones, of which roughly 15% were seen once. The ten largest clones represent approximately 7% of the sample. The sample was central memory CD4+ T cells from blood. The receptor source for this set is a man aged 25 to 40 in good health.

The table lists this clone with a few counts. This sample also contains other DNA sequences that code for the same CDR3. The chain has TRBV5-1 and TRBJ2-3; TRBD2 is a possible D gene (6 bases). Germline assignment: CDR1 SGHRS and CDR2 YFSETQ. CDR3 length equals 13 residues. Trimming stripped 0 bases from V and 5 bases from J, with 7 bases between. CDR3: CASSLGGEDTQYF. The CDR3, as DNA: TGCGCCAGCAGCTTGGGCGGGGAAGATACGCAGTATTTT.

The chain employs TRBV5-8 and TRBJ1-2, with D tentatively TRBD1 (5 bases). V was shortened by 0 bases and J by 8 bases, with 17 bases between the two germline ends. This CDR3 is built from 15 residues. CDR1 and CDR2 from the germline V gene are SGHTS and YDEGEE. CDR3 in amino acids: CASSLAGPERGGYTF. Written as DNA, the CDR3 is TGTGCCAGCAGCTTGGCCGGGCCGGAGAGGGGAGGCTACACCTTC. Complete variable domain (other parts from reference TRBV5-8 and TRBJ1-2): EAGVTQSPTHLIKTRGQQATLRCSPISGHTSVYWYQQALGLGLQFLLWYDEGEERNRGNFPPRFSGRQFPNYSSELNVNALELEDSALYLCASSLAGPERGGYTFGSGTRLTVV.

In this sample, this clone turned up a few times. This rearrangement joins TRBV11-2 to TRBJ1-3; 8 bases are a match to TRBD1. Germline CDR1 and CDR2: SGHAT and FQNNGV. Losses at the gene ends were 1 base for V and 0 bases for J; bases not matched to a gene: 5. The CDR3 is 17 amino acids. CDR3 amino acids: CASSLVTGGSSGNTIYF. The CDR3 coding sequence is TGTGCCAGCAGCTTAGTTACAGGGGGATCCTCTGGAAACACCATATATTTT.

This clone was seen only a few times. The same CDR3 is also encoded by other DNA sequences in this sample. This sequence joins TRBV7-8 and TRBJ2-2; maybe TRBD1 (7 bases). Trimming took off 1 base at V and 6 bases at J, with 12 bases between the two ends. The germline gives CDR1 SGHVS, CDR2 FQNEAQ. The CDR3 covers 15 residues. The CDR3 sequence is CASSLGRRGAGELFF. CDR3 nucleotide sequence: TGTGCCAGCAGCTTAGGGCGCAGGGGGGCCGGGGAGCTGTTTTTT.

This clone was detected a few times. This chain links TRBV7-2 with TRBJ2-7; the match to TRBD1 covers 7 bases. Losses at the gene ends were 6 bases for V and 6 bases for J; bases not matched to a gene: 5. Per the germline V gene, CDR1 is SGHTA and CDR2 is FQGNSA. CDR3 size: 12 residues. In DNA form, the CDR3 reads TGTGCCAGCAGTCTGACAGGGTTCGAGCAGTACTTC. Its translation is CASSLTGFEQYF.

This clone was counted a few times. V is TRBV2 and J is TRBJ1-2; the D is unclear. The CDR3 has 15 amino acids. CDR1 and CDR2 from the germline V gene are SNHLY and FYNNEI. V lost 6 bases, J lost 3 bases, and 17 bases lay in between. The CDR3 here is CASRLRQTKDYGYTF. The CDR3, as DNA: TGTGCCAGCAGGCTCCGGCAGACAAAGGACTATGGCTACACCTTC.

V and J are TRBV14 and TRBJ1-6, with D possibly TRBD1 on 5 matching bases. This CDR3 is built from 15 residues. The ends were cut back, 4 bases at V and 6 bases at J, with 13 bases in the middle. CDR1 and CDR2 (germline): SGHDN, FVKESK. The CDR3 DNA follows: TGTGCCAGCAGCCGAGGGGCAGTTACTAATTCACCCCTCCACTTT. Amino acids: CASSRGAVTNSPLHF.

V gene TRBV4-1 combines with J gene TRBJ1-5; D is possibly TRBD1 (6 bases). CDR1 and CDR2 from the germline V gene are MGHRA and YSYEKL. This CDR3 region has 16 residues. Trimming took off 1 base at V and 9 bases at J, with 19 bases between the two ends. The CDR3 loop is CASSQVAGARIRPQHF. CDR3 DNA: TGCGCCAGCAGCCAAGTAGCAGGGGCTAGGATTCGGCCCCAGCATTTT.

This clone came up a few times. Additional DNA sequences in this sample encode the identical CDR3. V usage is TRBV7-2 and J usage is TRBJ2-5; D may be TRBD2 (5 bases). Germline V gene sequence: CDR1 SGHTA, CDR2 FQGNSA. The CDR3 totals 11 residues. V lost 8 bases, J lost 2 bases, and 6 bases lay in between. The DNA of the CDR3 is TGTGCCAGCCGGGAACAAGAGACCCAGTACTTC. This translates into CASREQETQYF.

This clone occurred a few times. This chain connects TRBV5-6 to TRBJ1-2, with D possibly TRBD1 on 6 matching bases. V was pared by 4 bases and J by 4 bases, with 8 bases between. Germline CDR1 reads SGHDT; CDR2 reads YYEEEE. CDR3 size: 12 residues. The CDR3 spells CASSQDSYGYTF. CDR3 coding DNA: TGTGCCAGCAGCCAGGACAGCTATGGCTACACCTTC.

V is TRBV10-2 and J is TRBJ2-7; perhaps D is TRBD1 or TRBD2 (5 bases each). The V gene's germline CDR1 is WSHSY and CDR2 SAAADI. Trimming pared 4 bases from V and 3 bases from J, leaving 10 bases between. The CDR3 loop spans 13 amino acids. CDR3 coding DNA: TGCGCCAGCAGTGCTGGGACCCGCTACGAGCAGTACTTC. Residues: CASSAGTRYEQYF.

The genes are TRBV4-3 and TRBJ2-2; 11 positions agree with TRBD2. After removal of 6 bases from V and 5 bases from J, the junction contained 5 bases not matched to a gene. This CDR3 has 15 residues. Germline V lookup: CDR1 LGHNA, CDR2 YSLEER. As DNA, the CDR3 is TGCGCCAGCAGTCCTAGCGGGAGGAGAACCGGGGAGCTGTTTTTT. Translated, it gives CASSPSGRRTGELFF.

CDR3 sequence: CASSTKQGANEQFF. In nucleotides, the CDR3 is TGTGCCAGCAGCACAAAACAGGGAGCGAATGAGCAGTTCTTC. This rearrangement joins TRBV5-4 to TRBJ2-1; possibly TRBD1 for D (6 bases). Germline V gene sequence: CDR1 SGHNT, CDR2 YYREEE (reference sequence). Trimming shortened V by 4 bases and J by 7 bases, and 15 bases separated the two germline ends. The CDR3 runs to 14 residues.

This clone has more than one count but fewer than ten. This chain uses TRBV7-3 with TRBJ2-2; TRBD1 is a possible D gene (5 bases). Trimming removed 4 bases at V and 5 bases at J, with 17 bases between. This CDR3 has 16 residues. The germline gives CDR1 SGHTA, CDR2 FQGTGA. The CDR3 sequence: CASSSGRASFTGELFF. The CDR3 DNA sequence: TGTGCCAGCAGCTCTGGCAGGGCTAGTTTTACCGGGGAGCTGTTTTTT.

In this sample, this clone turned up many times. CDR3: CASSIYPVGGYEQYV. DNA for the CDR3: TGTGCCAGCAGCATCTACCCGGTAGGAGGCTACGAGCAGTACGTC. The chain couples TRBV5-4 to TRBJ2-7; TRBD2 might be the D (5 bases). V lost 4 bases, J lost 3 bases, and 17 bases lay in between. Germline V lookup: CDR1 SGHNT, CDR2 YYREEE (reference sequence). This CDR3 is built from 15 residues.

This clone has just a few counts. V gene TRBV5-4 combines with J gene TRBJ2-1; 9 bases align to TRBD1. The CDR3 sequence is 14 residues long. The ends lost 4 bases at V and 9 bases at J; junction bases unmatched: 8. CDR1 is SGHNT and CDR2 is YYREEE in the germline V gene (reference sequence). The CDR3 region has the DNA TGTGCCAGCAGCCCCCGGGACAGGGATAGTGAGCAGTTCTTC. Its translation is CASSPRDRDSEQFF. The variable domain in full, with the rest retrieved from reference TRBV5-4 and TRBJ2-1, is ETGVTQSPTHLIKTRGQQVTLRCSSQSGHNTVSWYQQALGQGPQFIFQYYREEENGRGNFPPRFSGLQFPNYSSELNVNALELDDSALYLCASSPRDRDSEQFFGPGTRLTVL.

This clone was observed a handful of times. The chain recombines TRBV7-2 with TRBJ2-4, with D uncertain. The ends were cut back, 3 bases at V and 0 bases at J, with 6 bases in the middle. Germline loops: CDR1 SGHTA, CDR2 FQGNSA. This CDR3 has 14 residues. CDR3 in amino acids: CASSFDRAKNIQYF. CDR3 nucleotide sequence: TGTGCCAGCAGCTTCGATAGAGCCAAAAACATTCAGTACTTC.

The chain uses TRBV6-1 and TRBJ2-5; D gene ambiguous. V shed 8 bases and J shed 1 base, with 14 bases lying between them. There are 14 residues in the CDR3. Germline lookup yields CDR1 MNHNS and CDR2 SASEGT. The DNA of the CDR3 is TGTGCCAGCCTACCCGGGCGGAGCCAAGAGACCCAGTACTTC. This translates into CASLPGRSQETQYF.

The sample holds a few counts of this clone. This chain's CDR3 is CASDGGTGEYYGYTF. CDR3 bases: TGTGCTAGTGATGGGGGGACAGGGGAATACTATGGCTACACCTTC. The gene calls are TRBV12-5 and TRBJ1-2; the match to TRBD1 covers 10 bases. Germline-derived CDR1 and CDR2 are LGHNT and FRNRAP. The CDR3 loop spans 15 amino acids. V was clipped by 7 bases and J by 3 bases; unmatched bases: 8.

J is TRBJ2-2 and V is TRBV7-2, with 7 bases identical to TRBD2. This CDR3 has 13 amino acids. The ends lost 2 bases at V and 6 bases at J; junction bases unmatched: 0. CDR1 is SGHTA, CDR2 FQGNSA, per germline. In nucleotides, the CDR3 is TGTGCCAGCAGCTTACTAGCGGCCGGGGAGCTGTTTTTT. Translated: CASSLLAAGELFF.

V is TRBV14 and J is TRBJ2-5, with TRBD2 matching 9 bases. Germline trimming cut 5 bases from V and 4 bases from J; bases unmatched to any gene: 8. This CDR3 spans 15 amino acids. The germline V gene encodes CDR1 SGHDN and CDR2 FVKESK. CDR3 nucleotide sequence: TGTGCCAGCAGCATACCAGCGGGGGGATCAGAGACCCAGTACTTC. Translating it yields CASSIPAGGSETQYF.

The CDR3, as DNA: TGTGCCAGCAGCCTTAGATCGGCAGGGTATACCACTGAAGCTTTCTTT. This encodes CASSLRSAGYTTEAFF. The rearrangement joins TRBV7-2 to TRBJ1-1; possible D gene TRBD1, 5 bases. Trimming removed 5 bases from V and 4 bases from J, with 20 bases in between. The CDR3 totals 16 residues. The germline gives CDR1 SGHTA, CDR2 FQGNSA.

The rearrangement links TRBV7-9 to TRBJ2-1, with a weak D call TRBD2 (6 bases). This CDR3 comprises 17 residues. V was shortened by 1 base and J by 6 bases, with 19 bases between the two germline ends. The germline V gene encodes CDR1 SEHNR and CDR2 FQNEAQ (reference sequence). CDR3 nucleotide sequence: TGTGCCAGCAGCTTAGACGGGAGAAGATTTTTGGGCAATGAGCAGTTCTTC. The encoded protein is CASSLDGRRFLGNEQFF.

The chain couples TRBV7-3 to TRBJ2-1; 7 positions match TRBD2. The CDR3 loop spans 13 amino acids. V gave up 4 bases and J gave up 5 bases; unmatched junction bases: 2. The V gene's germline CDR1 is SGHTA and CDR2 FQGTGA. The CDR3 DNA reads as TGTGCCAGCAGCTCAGGGAGGGACAATGAGCAGTTCTTC. Translated, it gives CASSSGRDNEQFF.

This clone was counted only a few times. The gene calls are TRBV21-1 and TRBJ2-3; the table's D gene call, TRBD2, was not cross checked with the DNA. TRBV21-1 is annotated as a pseudogene. The CDR3 totals 12 residues. The CDR3 bases are TGTGCCAGCCAGGTACCCGGGACTAAGCAGTATTTT. Translated, it gives CASQVPGTKQYF.